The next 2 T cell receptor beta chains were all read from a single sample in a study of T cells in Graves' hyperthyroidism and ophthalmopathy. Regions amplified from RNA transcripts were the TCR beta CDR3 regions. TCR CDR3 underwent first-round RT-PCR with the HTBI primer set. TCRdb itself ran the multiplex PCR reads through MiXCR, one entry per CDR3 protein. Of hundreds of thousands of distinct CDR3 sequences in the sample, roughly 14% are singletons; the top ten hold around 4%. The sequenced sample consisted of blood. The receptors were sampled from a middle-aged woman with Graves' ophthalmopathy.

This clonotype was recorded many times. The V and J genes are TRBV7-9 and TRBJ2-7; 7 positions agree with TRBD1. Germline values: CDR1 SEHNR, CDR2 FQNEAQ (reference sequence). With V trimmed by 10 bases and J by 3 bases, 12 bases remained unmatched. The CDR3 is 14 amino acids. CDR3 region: CATLTSGTVYEQYF. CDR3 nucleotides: TGTGCCACCTTAACCTCCGGGACAGTCTACGAGCAGTACTTC.

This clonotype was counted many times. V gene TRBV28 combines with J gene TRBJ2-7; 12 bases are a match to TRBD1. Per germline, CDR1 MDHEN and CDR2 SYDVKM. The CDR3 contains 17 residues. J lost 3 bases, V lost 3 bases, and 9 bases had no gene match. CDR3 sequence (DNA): TGTGCCAGCAGTTTCCATCCCGGGACAGGGGGCTACTACGAGCAGTACTTC. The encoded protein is CASSFHPGTGGYYEQYF. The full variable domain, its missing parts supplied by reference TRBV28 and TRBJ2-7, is DVKVTQSSRYLVKRTGEKVFLECVQDMDHENMFWYRQDPGLGLRLIYFSYDVKMKEKGDIPEGYSVSREKKERFSLILESASTNQTSMYLCASSFHPGTGGYYEQYFGPGTRLTVT.